One sample yielded the 28 T cell receptor beta chains listed below, sequenced in a study of T cell responses to AZD1222 COVID-19 vaccine. TCRdb keeps only in-frame clones here, not all; method: immunoSEQ multiplex PCR. The sample consists of about 220,000 clones, 93% of them appearing once. The sample consisted of peripheral blood, taken on day 0 of MenACWY control vaccination. The receptors derive from an adult in good health.

The V gene is TRBV5-4, the J gene TRBJ2-7; 10 bases map to TRBD1. This CDR3 region has 15 residues. Germline trimming cut 5 bases from V and 7 bases from J; bases unmatched to any gene: 12. Germline CDR1 SGHNT, CDR2 YYREEE (reference sequence). This CDR3 is CASSTGDRGGGEQYF. The CDR3 bases are TGTGCCAGCAGTACCGGGGACAGGGGCGGAGGGGAGCAGTACTTC.

This chain links TRBV7-9 with TRBJ1-1; D remains ambiguous. The CDR3 has 14 residues. The germline V gene has CDR1 SEHNR and CDR2 FQNEAQ (reference sequence). V was shortened by 5 bases and J by 0 bases, with 10 bases between the two germline ends. The CDR3 region is CASSVGVMNTEAFF. In nucleotides, the CDR3 is TGTGCCAGCAGCGTAGGAGTGATGAACACTGAAGCTTTCTTT.

The rearrangement joins TRBV3-1 (or the pseudogene TRBV3-2) to TRBJ1-6; D unresolved. This CDR3 is 14 amino acids long. V was pared by 1 base and J by 7 bases, with 8 bases between. Germline V gene sequence: CDR1 LGHDT, CDR2 YNNKEL (reference sequence). The DNA for the CDR3 is TGTGCCAGCAGCCAAGGAACGTCCAATTCACCCCTCCACTTT. It encodes CASSQGTSNSPLHF.

This chain links TRBV6-2 or TRBV6-3 with TRBJ1-4; no clear D gene. V dropped 2 bases and J dropped 8 bases, with 9 bases sitting between them. Per germline, CDR1 MNHEY and CDR2 SVGEGT. The CDR3 is 13 amino acids. DNA for the CDR3: TGTGCCAGCAGTTACAGGCTCGCGGAAAAACTGTTTTTT. Translating gives CASSYRLAEKLFF.

About this clone itself: A junction boundary mismatches the germline segment, possibly from a read error. The CDR3 DNA reads TGTGCCAGCAGCCTAGACCGGGACAGGATTGGCCTAAAACTGTTTTTT. It codes for CASSLDRDRIGLKLFF. J is TRBJ1-4 and V is TRBV11-2; TRBD1 matches at 8 bases. The CDR3 consists of 16 residues. Germline V gene sequence: CDR1 SGHAT, CDR2 FQNNGV.

The chain recombines TRBV5-4 with TRBJ1-2; TRBD1 matches at 7 bases. The length of the CDR3 is 15 residues. The germline gives CDR1 SGHNT, CDR2 YYREEE (reference sequence). J was trimmed by 2 bases and V by 0 bases; bases with no gene match: 4. The CDR3 loop reads CASSLVDRVNYGYTF. The CDR3 DNA reads as TGTGCCAGCAGCTTGGTCGACAGGGTAAACTATGGCTACACCTTC.

In this sample, this clone turned up once. V usage is TRBV3-1 (or the pseudogene TRBV3-2) and J usage is TRBJ2-5; 8 bases are shared with TRBD1. This CDR3 is built from 16 residues. Germline CDR1 LGHDT, CDR2 YNNKEL (reference sequence). The ends lost 2 bases at V and 5 bases at J; junction bases unmatched: 10. Here the CDR3 DNA reads TGTGCCAGCAGCCAAAACCCCAGGGGGCCGGGGGAGACCCAGTACTTC. Protein sequence: CASSQNPRGPGETQYF.

The chain links TRBV9 to TRBJ2-3, with D hard to call. Germline loops: CDR1 SGDLS, CDR2 YYNGEE. The V and J ends lost 0 bases and 2 bases respectively, with 7 bases between them. The CDR3 spans 14 residues. CDR3 residues: CASSVGPITDTQYF. CDR3 sequence (DNA): TGTGCCAGCAGCGTAGGTCCTATCACAGATACGCAGTATTTT.

The chain couples TRBV11-2 to TRBJ1-5; the D is unclear. Between the trimmed V and J ends, which lost 5 bases and 2 bases, there was a span of 10 bases. Per germline, CDR1 SGHAT and CDR2 FQNNGV. The CDR3 runs to 14 residues. Here the CDR3 DNA reads TGTGCCAGCAGCCAAGGGAGGGGCAATCAGCCCCAGCATTTT. Translation gives CASSQGRGNQPQHF.

This chain links TRBV7-8 with TRBJ2-1; TRBD2 is a possible D gene (5 bases). V dropped 6 bases and J dropped 8 bases, with 8 bases sitting between them. The germline gives CDR1 SGHVS, CDR2 FQNEAQ. The CDR3 length is 11 residues. For the CDR3, the DNA is TGTGCCAGCAGTCGGCGGGATGAGCAGTTCTTC. The encoded protein is CASSRRDEQFF.

The chain uses TRBV4-1 and TRBJ1-3; D call uncertain. In germline, CDR1 is MGHRA, CDR2 YSYEKL. V shed 0 bases and J shed 8 bases, with 11 bases lying between them. This CDR3 is 14 amino acids long. CDR3 DNA: TGCGCCAGCAGCCAAGATCCCGGGATCGACACCATATATTTT. Its protein is CASSQDPGIDTIYF.

This clone was seen only once. The chain couples TRBV14 to TRBJ2-3; D remains unclear. The V end lost 0 bases, the J end lost 2 bases, and 0 bases lay between the germline ends. Germline V gene data show CDR1 as SGHDN and CDR2 as FVKESK. The CDR3 extends over 12 amino acids. Written as DNA, the CDR3 is TGTGCCAGCAGCCAAGACACAGATACGCAGTATTTT. This codes for CASSQDTDTQYF.

The V call is TRBV5-1, the J call TRBJ1-2, with D maybe TRBD1 (6 bases). The CDR3 covers 13 residues. In germline, CDR1 is SGHRS, CDR2 YFSETQ. V was clipped by 0 bases and J by 4 bases, with 7 bases between them. CDR3 in amino acids: CASSLEQGYGYTF. Here the CDR3 DNA reads TGCGCCAGCAGCTTGGAACAGGGCTATGGCTACACCTTC.

This clone was observed once. This sequence joins TRBV5-1 and TRBJ1-3, with a possible D match to TRBD1 (6 bases). CDR1 SGHRS and CDR2 YFSETQ come from the germline V gene. V was pared by 4 bases and J by 3 bases, with 17 bases between. The CDR3 is made up of 16 amino acids. CDR3 region: CASSLPSGAVGNTIYF. The CDR3 nucleotides read TGCGCCAGCAGCCTCCCGTCAGGGGCAGTTGGAAACACCATATATTTT.

V gene TRBV20-1 combines with J gene TRBJ1-1; D is uncertain. This CDR3 has 11 amino acids. CDR1 and CDR2 (germline): DFQATT, SNEGSKA (reference sequence). V was pared by 6 bases and J by 0 bases, with 5 bases between. CDR3 sequence reads: CSAPLNTEAFF. The DNA of the CDR3 is TGCAGTGCCCCGCTGAACACTGAAGCTTTCTTT.

In the case of this clone: The junction departs from germline at one end; a sequencing error may be responsible. This chain connects TRBV19 to TRBJ2-3; a possible D gene is TRBD1 (6 bases). The CDR3 is made up of 16 amino acids. Germline V CDR1 and CDR2: LNHDA, SQIVND (reference sequence). The CDR3, as DNA: TGTGCCAGTAGTCCAATCCGGGACATCGGCACAGGTACGCAGTATTTT. Translated, it gives CASSPIRDIGTGTQYF.

The rearrangement links TRBV7-9 to TRBJ1-6, with D perhaps matching TRBD1 (5 bases). With 5 bases removed from V and 14 bases from J, the gap between germline ends came to 19 bases. The CDR3 length is 14 residues. Germline assignment: CDR1 SEHNR and CDR2 FQNEAQ (reference sequence). The CDR3 sequence is CASSTGRAVQSLHF. CDR3 coding DNA: TGTGCCAGCAGCACGGGGCGTGCAGTGCAGTCCCTCCACTTT.

The chain carries TRBV19 and TRBJ2-2; 9 bases agree with TRBD1. Trimming took 4 bases from V and 0 from J; bases not matched to a gene: 0. Germline V lookup: CDR1 LNHDA, CDR2 SQIVND (reference sequence). The CDR3 sequence is 15 residues long. The CDR3 DNA is TGTGCCAGTAGTAGACAGGGGGCGAACACCGGGGAGCTGTTTTTT. Amino acid sequence: CASSRQGANTGELFF.

This clone is a singleton in its sample. This chain connects TRBV5-1 to TRBJ2-1; tentative D call: TRBD2 (5 bases). The CDR3 spans 15 residues. With 1 base removed from V and 0 bases from J, the gap between germline ends came to 8 bases. In germline, CDR1 is SGHRS, CDR2 YFSETQ. CDR3 sequence (DNA): TGCGCCAGCAGCTTGAACGGGATCTCCTACAATGAGCAGTTCTTC. It yields the protein CASSLNGISYNEQFF.

This sequence joins TRBV30 and TRBJ2-4, with D possibly being TRBD1 or TRBD2 (5 bases each). Germline V gene sequence: CDR1 GTSNPN, CDR2 SVGIG (reference sequence). Trimming removed 2 bases at V and 8 bases at J, with 13 bases between. The CDR3 consists of 13 residues. CDR3 nucleotides: TGTGCCTGGAGTTCCGGGACCGTCCACATTCAGTACTTC. Translated: CAWSSGTVHIQYF.

This clone was recorded a few times. J is TRBJ1-1 and V is TRBV6-2 or TRBV6-3, with D unclear. The V end was cut by 3 bases, the J end by 8 bases, with 10 bases between. Germline lookup yields CDR1 MNHEY and CDR2 SVGEGT. CDR3 length: 12 amino acids. The CDR3 nucleotides are TGTGCCAGCAGTTATGGGAGGCGGGAAGCTTTCTTT. This gives the protein CASSYGRREAFF.

With regard to this clone: This specimen includes other DNA sequences encoding the same CDR3. The chain uses TRBV12-3 or TRBV12-4 and TRBJ1-1; D is unresolved. The V end was cut by 4 bases, the J end by 8 bases, with 8 bases between. The CDR3 is 11 residues long. CDR3 nucleotide sequence: TGTGCCAGCAGTTCCAGGTCCGAAGCTTTCTTT. Translated: CASSSRSEAFF.

V gene TRBV5-1 combines with J gene TRBJ1-2, with 7 nucleotides matching TRBD1. Germline-derived CDR1 and CDR2 are SGHRS and YFSETQ. The J segment lost 8 bases and the V segment lost 0 bases, leaving 4 bases of the junction unmatched. The CDR3 is 13 amino acids. The CDR3 bases are TGCGCCAGCAGCTTGGAGGGGGCAGGAGGCTACACCTTC. This sequence encodes CASSLEGAGGYTF.

The chain joins TRBV12-3 or TRBV12-4 to TRBJ1-2; D perhaps matches TRBD1 (5 bases). Trimming took 3 bases from V and 6 from J, leaving 11 bases between them. This CDR3 is 13 amino acids long. This chain's CDR3 is CASSFRAGHGYTF. Here the CDR3 DNA reads TGTGCCAGCAGTTTTCGGGCGGGGCATGGCTACACCTTC.

The chain joins TRBV18 to TRBJ1-1; TRBD1 is a possible D gene (5 bases). V shed 3 bases and J shed 6 bases, with 11 bases lying between them. There are 13 residues in the CDR3. CDR1 is KGHSH, CDR2 LQKENI, per germline. CDR3 DNA: TGTGCCAGCTCACCGGACACGGATCCTGAAGCTTTCTTT. Residues: CASSPDTDPEAFF.

The rearrangement uses TRBV10-3 and TRBJ2-5; D gene ambiguous. The CDR3 has 16 amino acids. V shed 5 bases and J shed 5 bases, with 21 bases lying between them. Germline CDR1 ENHRY, CDR2 SYGVKD. The CDR3 here is CAISRELIFVSETQYF. As DNA, the CDR3 is TGTGCCATCAGTCGAGAACTAATTTTTGTCTCGGAGACCCAGTACTTC.

The rearrangement links TRBV10-1 to TRBJ1-1, with 8 nucleotides matching TRBD1. With 6 bases clipped from V and 4 bases from J, the junction kept 7 bases outside the gene matches. The CDR3 runs 14 residues. The germline gives CDR1 WNHNN, CDR2 SYGVQD (reference sequence). In DNA form, the CDR3 reads TGCGCCAGCAGCTCGGACAGGGACTCCACTGAAGCTTTCTTT. Protein: CASSSDRDSTEAFF.

CDR3 in amino acids: CASSTQSSEAFF. In DNA form, the CDR3 reads TGTGCCAGCTCAACGCAAAGTAGTGAAGCTTTCTTT. The genes are TRBV18 and TRBJ1-1, with D unclear. V lost 5 bases, J lost 7 bases, and 11 bases lay in between. The CDR3 has 12 amino acids. Germline loops: CDR1 KGHSH, CDR2 LQKENI.